The clone carrying this T cell receptor (beta chain) was found many times. The antigen is not known. Any patient presenting with uncontrolled infection, other autoimmune disease, pregnancy or lactation was left out. Orbital computed tomography and thyroid ultrasound, together with serum TRAb and thyroxine and clinical symptoms, were used for diagnoses. The source material, RNA transcripts, was used to amplify TCR beta CDR3 regions. Initially, a first-round RT-PCR of the TCR CDR3 employed the HTBI primer set. One entry per CDR3 protein, called by TCRdb with MiXCR from the multiplex PCR reads. Of fewer than 550,000 distinct CDR3 sequences listed, roughly 24% are singletons. V gave up 1 base and J gave up 5 bases, with 15 bases separating them. CDR1 is DFQATT and CDR2 is SNEGSKA in the germline V gene (reference sequence). The CDR3 covers 15 residues. This specimen comes from a study of T cells in Graves' hyperthyroidism and ophthalmopathy.

Overall study findings and caveats: Blood held most thyroid clonotypes expanded above 0.001 frequency. A model using 13 V-J features told ophthalmopathy apart from stable hyperthyroidism.

Input material: blood. The receptor was derived from a woman in her thirties with Graves' ophthalmopathy. This chain connects TRBV20-1 to TRBJ1-5, with a weak D call TRBD1 (5 bases). CDR3 sequence reads: CSARAVEGRDQPQHF. DNA for the CDR3: TGCAGTGCTAGAGCCGTCGAAGGCAGGGATCAGCCCCAGCATTTT.